This TCR beta chain was sequenced for a study of blood T cell repertoires in COVID-19. Background on the study: Material from acute and convalescent COVID-19 was sourced from the United States, Italy and Spain.

Across 20 to 25 US areas, participants ranged in age from about 18 to 90 years. Study processing details: Counts of nucleated cells, estimated from reference gene primer amplification, were obtained. Here immunoSEQ multiplex PCR was the method, and the copy in TCRdb shows in-frame clones only, minus some. The DNA gave D and trimming, while V, J and clone size come from that table. The data hold 350,000 to 450,000 clones, with less than 90% observed a single time. Sequencing was done on a sample of PBMCs or T cells enriched from blood (not recorded which). This TCR came from a woman aged 50 to 65 who had recovered from COVID-19.

In nucleotides, the CDR3 is TGCAGTGCTAGTATGCGTAGCGGGAGGGCCCGGGAGCAGTACTTC. The encoded protein is CSASMRSGRAREQYF. This chain links TRBV20-1 with TRBJ2-7, with 11 bases lining up with TRBD2. The CDR3 runs to 15 residues. Per germline, CDR1 DFQATT and CDR2 SNEGSKA (reference sequence). V gave up 3 bases and J gave up 7 bases; unmatched junction bases: 11.